The rows below give T cell receptor beta chains drawn from one sample of a study of neurological immune-mediated disorders. In TCRdb, the 5' RACE reads were re-called with MiXCR into one record per CDR3 protein. This sample yields 80,000 to 85,000 distinct CDR3 sequences, of which 2.5% to 3% are seen a single time; about 1% belongs to the top ten. Material for sequencing was PBMCs. The receptors derive from a woman in her thirties with multiple sclerosis. CDR3s include the opening cysteine and the closing phenylalanine or tryptophan. The D gene is left open where the match is weak. The size field reads once, few or many counts, or a class when the clone is expanded.

v_call	clone_size	d_call	j_call	cdr3_nt	cdr3_aa
TRBV20-1	many	TRBD2	TRBJ2-3	TGCAGTGCTAGAGACGGGATGGTCGGGAGGACAGATACGCAGTATTTT	CSARDGMVGRTDTQYF
TRBV20-1	many	NA	TRBJ1-6	TGCAGTGCTCCGGACAGCTCTAATTCACCCCTCCACTTT	CSAPDSSNSPLHF
TRBV7-8	many	NA	TRBJ2-7	TGTGCCAGCAGCTTAGTAGGGGGGCTAACCTACGAGCAGTACTTC	CASSLVGGLTYEQYF
TRBV12-3/TRBV12-4	many	TRBD2	TRBJ2-3	TGTGCCAGCAGTTCCCTTAGCGGGAGTTACGTTACGCAGTATTTT	CASSSLSGSYVTQYF
TRBV5-1	many	NA	TRBJ1-6	TGCGCCAGCGCGACAGATCGTTCACCCCTCCACTTT	CASATDRSPLHF
TRBV15	many	NA	TRBJ1-5	TGTGCCACCAGCAGACTTAGAAACAATCAGCCCCAGCATTTT	CATSRLRNNQPQHF
TRBV12-3/TRBV12-4	many	TRBD1	TRBJ2-1	TGTGCCAGCAGTTTAGGTCAGGGGGCAATCAATGAGCAGTTCTTC	CASSLGQGAINEQFF
TRBV20-1	many	TRBD2	TRBJ2-1	TGCAGTGCACCGGGACTAGCGGGACGGGGTACATACAATGAGCAGTTCTTC	CSAPGLAGRGTYNEQFF
TRBV27	many	TRBD1	TRBJ2-2	TGTGCCAGCAGTTCTACAGGGGGCGCCTGGGACACCGGGGAGCTGTTTTTT	CASSSTGGAWDTGELFF
TRBV12-3/TRBV12-4	many	TRBD1	TRBJ2-7	TGTGCCAGCAGTCCCACCCAGGGGGCCTATGGCGAGCAGTACTTC	CASSPTQGAYGEQYF
TRBV25-1	many	NA	TRBJ1-5	TGTGCCAGCAGCGGGGGAGTGGGTAGCAATCAGCCCCAGCATTTT	CASSGGVGSNQPQHF
TRBV20-1	many	TRBD1	TRBJ2-5	TGCAGTGCTAGACCAAATACAGGGGGAGGAGAGACCCAGTACTTC	CSARPNTGGGETQYF
TRBV5-1	many	NA	TRBJ2-7	TGCGCCAGCAGCCTAGGCGCAACATCGGGCTACGAGCAGTACTTC	CASSLGATSGYEQYF
TRBV5-1	many	TRBD1	TRBJ2-2	TGCGCCAGCAGCTGGAAGACAGGGCCCAGCACCGGGGAGCTGTTTTTT	CASSWKTGPSTGELFF
TRBV20-1	many	NA	TRBJ2-3	TGCAGTGTCCAAACGGCAGATACGCAGTATTTT	CSVQTADTQYF